This TCR beta chain was retrieved from a study of blood T cell repertoires in COVID-19. The method was immunoSEQ multiplex PCR; TCRdb's version includes in-frame clones alone and lacks a portion of them. This table holds hundreds of thousands of clones, around four fifths found once. Participant-given clinical history determined each cohort assignment. Within 2 weeks before study entry, exposed participants met a COVID-19 case. Germline V CDR1 and CDR2: SGHNT, YYREEE (reference sequence). V lost 1 base and J lost 4; bases outside the gene matches: 6. The CDR3 totals 16 residues. Sequenced input: PBMCs or T cells enriched from blood (not recorded which). This clonotype originated in a woman in her forties who had been exposed to COVID-19. The chain recombines TRBV5-4 with TRBJ2-3, with 10 bases fitting TRBD2. In nucleotides, the CDR3 is TGTGCCAGCAGCTTGAGGCTAGCGGGGGCGGCAGATACGCAGTATTTT. Translating gives CASSLRLAGAADTQYF.